One T cell receptor (beta chain) is described in this entry. These data originate in a study of early T cells in non-severe SARS-CoV-2 infection. The CDR3 spans 13 residues. Per the germline V gene, CDR1 is WNHNN and CDR2 is SYGVQD (reference sequence). Trimming cost V 6 bases and J 5 bases, with 12 bases left between them. TCRdb fed the 5' RACE reads into MiXCR, producing one record per CDR3 protein. The table lists about 30,000 distinct CDR3 sequences, approximately 6% of them singletons. The receptor was derived from an adult who was a healthcare worker with PCR-confirmed SARS-CoV-2 infection or an uninfected control (not recorded which). Sequenced: whole blood. The J gene is TRBJ2-3, the V gene TRBV10-1; D is possibly TRBD2 (5 bases). In DNA form, the CDR3 reads TGCGCCAGCAGCTTCTTAGGGAGAGATACGCAGTATTTT. As protein: CASSFLGRDTQYF.